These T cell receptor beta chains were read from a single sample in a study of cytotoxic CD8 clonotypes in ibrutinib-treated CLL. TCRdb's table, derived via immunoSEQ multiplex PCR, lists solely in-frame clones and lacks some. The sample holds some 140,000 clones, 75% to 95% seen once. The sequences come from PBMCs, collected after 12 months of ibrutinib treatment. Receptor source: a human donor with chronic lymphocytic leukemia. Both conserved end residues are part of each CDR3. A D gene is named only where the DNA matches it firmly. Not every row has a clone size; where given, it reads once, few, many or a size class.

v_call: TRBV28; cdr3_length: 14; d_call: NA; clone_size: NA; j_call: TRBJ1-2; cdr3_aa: CASSLTTGNYGYTF; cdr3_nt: TGTGCCAGCAGTTTAACGACAGGAAACTATGGCTACACCTTC
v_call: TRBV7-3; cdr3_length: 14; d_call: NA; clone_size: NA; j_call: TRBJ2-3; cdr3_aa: CASSDPGREDTQYF; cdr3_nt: TGTGCCAGCAGCGACCCCGGGAGAGAAGATACGCAGTATTTT
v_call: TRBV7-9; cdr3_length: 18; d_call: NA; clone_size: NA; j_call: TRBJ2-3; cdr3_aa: CASSLRTSGGQIADTQYF; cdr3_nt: TGTGCCAGCAGCTTACGGACGTCAGGGGGGCAAATAGCAGATACGCAGTATTTT
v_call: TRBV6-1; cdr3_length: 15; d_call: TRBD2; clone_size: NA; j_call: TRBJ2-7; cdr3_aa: CASSVIAGGPYEQYF; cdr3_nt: TGTGCCAGCAGTGTAATAGCGGGAGGGCCGTACGAGCAGTACTTC
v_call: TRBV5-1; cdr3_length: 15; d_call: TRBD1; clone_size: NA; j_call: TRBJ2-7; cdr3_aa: CASSLGTGTLYEQYF; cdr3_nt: TGCGCCAGCAGCTTGGGGACAGGGACCCTCTACGAGCAGTACTTC
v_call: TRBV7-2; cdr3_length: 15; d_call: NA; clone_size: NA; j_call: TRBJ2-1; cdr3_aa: CASSPPWDSYNEQFF; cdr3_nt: TGTGCCAGCAGCCCCCCCTGGGACTCCTACAATGAGCAGTTCTTC
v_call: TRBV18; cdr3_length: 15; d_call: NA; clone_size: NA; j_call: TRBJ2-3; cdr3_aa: CASSPTDIQADTQYF; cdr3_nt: TGTGCCAGCTCACCGACGGACATTCAGGCAGATACGCAGTATTTT
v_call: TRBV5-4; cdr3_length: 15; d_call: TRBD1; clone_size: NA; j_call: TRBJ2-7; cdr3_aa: CASSLVGTGYYEQYF; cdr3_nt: TGTGCCAGCAGCTTGGTCGGGACAGGGTATTACGAGCAGTACTTC
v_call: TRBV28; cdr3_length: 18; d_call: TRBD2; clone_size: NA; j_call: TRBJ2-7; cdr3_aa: CASSPGTSGRAWTYEQYF; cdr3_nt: TGTGCCAGCAGCCCTGGGACTAGCGGGAGGGCCTGGACTTACGAGCAGTACTTC
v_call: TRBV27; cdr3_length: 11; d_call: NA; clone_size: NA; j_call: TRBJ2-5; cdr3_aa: CASKARETQYF; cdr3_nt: TGTGCCAGCAAGGCCCGAGAGACCCAGTACTTC
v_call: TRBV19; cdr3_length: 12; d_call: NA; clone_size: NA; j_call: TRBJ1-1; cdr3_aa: CASSLPPARAFF; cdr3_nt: TGTGCCAGTAGTCTCCCGCCAGCTCGGGCTTTCTTT
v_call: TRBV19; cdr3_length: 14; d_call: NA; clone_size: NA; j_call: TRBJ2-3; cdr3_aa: CASSIVGSTDTQYF; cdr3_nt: TGTGCCAGTAGTATAGTAGGCAGCACAGATACGCAGTATTTT
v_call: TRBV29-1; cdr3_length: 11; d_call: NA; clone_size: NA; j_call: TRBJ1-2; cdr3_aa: CSVASNYGYTF; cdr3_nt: TGCAGCGTTGCTAGTAACTATGGCTACACCTTC
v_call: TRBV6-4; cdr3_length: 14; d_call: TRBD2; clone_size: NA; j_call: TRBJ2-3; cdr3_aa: CASSALAGSDTQYF; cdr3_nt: TGTGCCAGCAGTGCCCTAGCGGGATCAGATACGCAGTATTTT
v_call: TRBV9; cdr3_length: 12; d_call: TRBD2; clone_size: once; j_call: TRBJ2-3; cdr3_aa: CASSASGDTQYF; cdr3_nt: TGTGCCAGCAGCGCTAGCGGAGATACGCAGTATTTT
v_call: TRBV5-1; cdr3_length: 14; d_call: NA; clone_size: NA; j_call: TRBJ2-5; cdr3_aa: CASSLGGKSETQYF; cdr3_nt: TGCGCCAGCAGCTTGGGCGGGAAGTCGGAGACCCAGTACTTC